This T cell receptor (beta chain) was sequenced in a study of blood T cell repertoires in COVID-19. Study details: Acute-phase and convalescent COVID-19 samples originated in the United States, Italy and Spain. The cDNA or gDNA used as material had been derived from T cells, B-cell-depleted T cells, or PBMCs.

J was trimmed by 5 bases and V by 4 bases; bases with no gene match: 10. Germline V gene lookup returns CDR1 SGHTA and CDR2 FQGNSA. The CDR3 covers 15 residues. In the authors' workflow: Amplification of reference gene primers provided the estimated nucleated cell counts. Data came from immunoSEQ multiplex PCR; TCRdb stores just in-frame clones and leaves some out. D and trimming were read from the DNA, whereas the V and J calls and clone size are those reported in that table. The sample has approximately 280,000 clones, 75% to 90% seen once. The material sequenced was peripheral blood. The chain uses TRBV7-2 and TRBJ1-2; 7 bases fit TRBD1. The clonotype originates from a man aged 40-50 years with acute or convalescent COVID-19. CDR3 in DNA: TGTGCCAGCAGCTCACGACAGGGTGAGGGGTATGGCTACACCTTC. This encodes CASSSRQGEGYGYTF.